This T cell receptor (beta chain) was found in a study of cytomegalovirus exposure and HLA in healthy donors. PCR employed 60 Vbeta and 13 Jbeta primers. Some clones are missing from TCRdb's copy, which holds only in-frame ones; the method was immunoSEQ multiplex PCR. This table has 82,000 or so clones, roughly a tenth appearing once. Study-level findings and limits: Cytomegalovirus-associated TCR beta chains were listed, numbering 150 to 200. In a later analysis, a missense DCLRE1C variant was linked to TCR beta V- and J-gene trimming. A later examination showed that TCR association rates differed by HLA locus, with DRB1 most and HLA-C fewest. Whilst most TCR sequences proved rare, a subset of public TCRs occurred across many donors.

On this clone itself: Its antigen is unknown.

Germline V gene lookup returns CDR1 SEHNR and CDR2 FQNEAQ (reference sequence). The CDR3 runs 17 residues. The germline V and J ends were trimmed by 1 base and 0 bases, with 16 bases remaining between them. Sequencing used PBMCs. V is TRBV7-9 and J is TRBJ2-7; tentative D call: TRBD2 (5 bases). This sequence was found in a man aged 55-75 years in good health and CMV-seropositive. CDR3 residues: CASSLGFAGRSSYEQYF. CDR3 nucleotides: TGTGCCAGCAGCTTAGGGTTCGCGGGTCGGAGCTCCTACGAGCAGTACTTC.